This T cell receptor (beta chain) was sequenced in a study of blood T cell repertoires in COVID-19. V was pared by 0 bases and J by 5 bases, with 9 bases of the junction left unmatched. CDR3 length: 16 residues. The germline CDR1 and CDR2 sequences are SGHRS and YFSETQ. Produced via immunoSEQ multiplex PCR; TCRdb's table is partial and in-frame only. The data show about 370,000 clones, about nine tenths seen once. Sequencing input: PBMCs or T cells enriched from blood (not recorded which). J is TRBJ2-5 and V is TRBV5-1; TRBD2 aligns across 8 bases. This receptor was taken from a woman between 40 and 50 years old who had been exposed to COVID-19. CDR3 sequence reads: CASSLAPVAGSETQYF. For the CDR3, the DNA is TGCGCCAGCAGCTTGGCTCCGGTAGCGGGAAGCGAGACCCAGTACTTC. Variable domain in full (rest from reference TRBV5-1 and TRBJ2-5): KAGVTQTPRYLIKTRGQQVTLSCSPISGHRSVSWYQQTPGQGLQFLFEYFSETQRNKGNFPGRFSGRQFSNSRSEMNVSTLELGDSALYLCASSLAPVAGSETQYFGPGTRLLVL.